The 26 T cell receptor beta chains given below trace back to one sample, sequenced in a study of CD8 T cells in Susac syndrome. RNA amounts of about 0.5 to 1 ug underwent reverse transcription with random hexamers. MiXCR, applied by TCRdb to the immunoSEQ multiplex PCR reads, yields one record per CDR3 protein. The sample has about 200,000 distinct CDR3 sequences, under 95% seen once. The sequenced material came from CD4+ T cells from PBMCs. These receptor sequences come from a human donor in good health.

V and J are TRBV7-2 and TRBJ2-7; D perhaps matches TRBD2 (7 bases). The CDR3 is made up of 14 amino acids. With 2 bases removed from V and 5 bases from J, the gap between germline ends came to 13 bases. From germline, CDR1 is SGHTA and CDR2 FQGNSA. CDR3 in DNA: TGTGCCAGCAGCTTATCTCCGGGGGGCCACGAGCAGTACGTC. It encodes CASSLSPGGHEQYV.

The chain uses TRBV30 and TRBJ1-2, with unresolved D. The germline gives CDR1 GTSNPN, CDR2 SVGIG (reference sequence). CDR3 size: 11 residues. The ends were cut back, 3 bases at V and 1 base at J, with 3 bases in the middle. For the CDR3, the DNA is TGTGCCTGGAGGATTAACTATGGCTACACCTTC. Translation gives CAWRINYGYTF.

The sample holds a few counts of this clonotype. The V call is TRBV27, the J call TRBJ1-5; 9 bases agree with TRBD1. The CDR3 runs 14 residues. The ends lost 4 bases at V and 4 bases at J; junction bases unmatched: 2. The germline CDR1 and CDR2 sequences are MNHEY and SMNVEV (reference sequence). The CDR3 is CASSSGTGNQPQHF. CDR3 DNA sequence: TGTGCCAGCAGTTCGGGGACAGGGAATCAGCCCCAGCATTTT.

The V gene is TRBV5-1, the J gene TRBJ2-2; D is uncertain. The CDR3 sequence is 12 residues long. Trimming stripped 0 bases from V and 7 bases from J, with 4 bases between. CDR1 is SGHRS, CDR2 YFSETQ, per germline. The chain's CDR3 is CASSLVLGELFF. The CDR3 bases are TGCGCCAGCAGCTTGGTACTCGGGGAGCTGTTTTTT. The full variable domain, in which reference TRBV5-1 and TRBJ2-2 provide the parts outside the CDR3, is KAGVTQTPRYLIKTRGQQVTLSCSPISGHRSVSWYQQTPGQGLQFLFEYFSETQRNKGNFPGRFSGRQFSNSRSEMNVSTLELGDSALYLCASSLVLGELFFGEGSRLTVL.

The chain uses TRBV7-2 and TRBJ1-6; D call uncertain. Germline V gives CDR1 SGHTA, CDR2 FQGNSA. This CDR3 has 14 amino acids. The germline V and J ends were trimmed by 2 bases and 8 bases, with 10 bases remaining between them. DNA of the CDR3: TGTGCCAGCAGCTTAATCCTTTTGGATTCACCCCTCCACTTT. Its translation: CASSLILLDSPLHF.

J is TRBJ1-3 and V is TRBV3-1; tentatively, D is TRBD1 (6 bases). In germline, CDR1 is LGHDT, CDR2 YNNKEL (reference sequence). V lost 5 bases and J lost 2, with 13 bases in between. The length of the CDR3 is 15 residues. The CDR3 here is CASSVRGVAGNTIYF. In DNA, the CDR3 is TGTGCCAGCAGCGTCAGGGGAGTGGCTGGAAACACCATATATTTT.

This chain uses TRBV27 with TRBJ1-6; the D is unclear. The CDR3 length is 12 residues. Trimming pared 4 bases from V and 14 bases from J, leaving 12 bases between. CDR1 and CDR2 (germline): MNHEY, SMNVEV (reference sequence). CDR3 sequence: CASSSVPFSLHF. CDR3 coding DNA: TGTGCCAGCAGTTCGGTCCCGTTCTCCCTCCACTTT.

This chain links TRBV12-3 or TRBV12-4 with TRBJ1-1; D uncertain. The germline V and J ends were trimmed by 1 base and 13 bases, with 13 bases remaining between them. The CDR3 totals 12 residues. DNA for the CDR3: TGTGCCAGCAGTTTAGTTTCCAGGCTGGTTTTCTTT. Amino acid sequence: CASSLVSRLVFF.

This clonotype was counted once. This chain joins TRBV7-9 and TRBJ1-2, with D hard to call. Trimming removed 5 bases at V and 7 bases at J, with 8 bases between. The CDR3 runs 11 residues. Germline V gene lookup returns CDR1 SEHNR and CDR2 FQNEAQ (reference sequence). This chain's CDR3 is CASSPSAGYTF. CDR3 DNA: TGTGCCAGCAGCCCGTCAGCTGGCTACACCTTC. Using reference TRBV7-9 and TRBJ1-2 for the parts outside the CDR3, the full variable domain is DTGVSQNPRHKITKRGQNVTFRCDPISEHNRLYWYRQTLGQGPEFLTYFQNEAQLEKSRLLSDRFSAERPKGSFSTLEIQRTEQGDSAMYLCASSPSAGYTFGSGTRLTVV.

This chain links TRBV7-9 with TRBJ2-1, with D perhaps matching TRBD1 or TRBD2 (6 bases each). V was cut by 3 bases and J by 7 bases, with 13 bases left in between. The V gene's germline CDR1 is SEHNR and CDR2 FQNEAQ (reference sequence). The CDR3 spans 14 residues. This CDR3 reads CASSFMGGGNEQFF. Here the CDR3 DNA reads TGTGCCAGCAGCTTTATGGGGGGCGGGAATGAGCAGTTCTTC. The variable domain in full, with the rest retrieved from reference TRBV7-9 and TRBJ2-1, is DTGVSQNPRHKITKRGQNVTFRCDPISEHNRLYWYRQTLGQGPEFLTYFQNEAQLEKSRLLSDRFSAERPKGSFSTLEIQRTEQGDSAMYLCASSFMGGGNEQFFGPGTRLTVL.

This clonotype has just a few counts. The rearrangement uses TRBV7-2 and TRBJ2-5; tentative D call: TRBD2 (5 bases). V lost 1 base to trimming and J lost 6 bases, with 6 bases between them. The CDR3 is 12 residues long. Germline CDR1 is SGHTA and CDR2 is FQGNSA. The CDR3 sequence: CASSLGRKTQYF. In DNA, the CDR3 is TGTGCCAGCAGCTTAGGGAGGAAGACCCAGTACTTC.

This clonotype was detected once. V gene TRBV7-2 combines with J gene TRBJ2-2; D remains ambiguous. Germline V gene lookup returns CDR1 SGHTA and CDR2 FQGNSA. The V end lost 5 bases, the J end lost 4 bases, and 20 bases lay between the germline ends. The CDR3 is 17 residues long. The CDR3 nucleotides are TGTGCCAGCAGCCCAACCCTCTCCAAGATCCGCACCGGGGAGCTGTTTTTT. Its translation is CASSPTLSKIRTGELFF.

This chain links TRBV12-3 or TRBV12-4 with TRBJ2-3; 13 bases are a match to TRBD2. There are 16 residues in the CDR3. The V gene end was trimmed by 5 bases and the J gene end by 3 bases; junction bases not matched to a gene: 5. CDR3 loop: CASSRLAGGWTDTQYF. The CDR3 coding sequence is TGTGCCAGCAGTCGACTAGCGGGGGGCTGGACAGATACGCAGTATTTT.

The chain is built from TRBV9 and TRBJ2-5; 15 nucleotides line up with TRBD2. Germline V gene sequence: CDR1 SGDLS, CDR2 YYNGEE. This CDR3 contains 17 residues. V was clipped by 4 bases and J by 3 bases; unmatched bases: 7. The CDR3, as DNA: TGTGCCAGCAGCCGACCCCGGACTAGCGGGGGGGAAGAGACCCAGTACTTC. It encodes CASSRPRTSGGEETQYF.

The gene calls are TRBV27 and TRBJ1-2; tentatively, D is TRBD1 (5 bases). CDR3 length: 14 amino acids. CDR1 MNHEY and CDR2 SMNVEV come from the germline V gene (reference sequence). V was shortened by 5 bases and J by 6 bases, with 16 bases between the two germline ends. Here the CDR3 reads CASSPQGIVNGYTF. The CDR3 nucleotides read TGTGCCAGCAGTCCCCAGGGCATCGTTAATGGCTACACCTTC.

V and J are TRBV29-1 and TRBJ2-3; D uncertain. With 5 bases removed from V and 4 bases from J, the gap between germline ends came to 10 bases. The germline CDR1 and CDR2 sequences are SQVTM and ANQGSEA. The CDR3 is 12 residues long. The CDR3 reads CSVNKVPDTQYF. The CDR3 DNA reads TGCAGCGTTAATAAGGTCCCAGATACGCAGTATTTT.

The genes are TRBV28 and TRBJ2-5, with D perhaps TRBD1 (5 bases). The ends were cut back, 6 bases at V and 5 bases at J, with 13 bases in the middle. The CDR3 is 13 residues long. Germline lookup yields CDR1 MDHEN and CDR2 SYDVKM. The CDR3 region has the DNA TGTGCCAGCAGCCGCAGGGCCCGGGAGACCCAGTACTTC. This encodes CASSRRARETQYF.

The chain combines TRBV12-5 with TRBJ2-1; 14 positions match TRBD2. The CDR3 has 15 residues. CDR1 and CDR2 (germline): LGHNT, FRNRAP. V shed 5 bases and J 12 bases; nucleotides not matched to a gene: 9. The CDR3 loop is CASGGTSGGPSRQFF. For the CDR3, the DNA is TGTGCTAGTGGTGGGACTAGCGGGGGCCCCTCGCGGCAGTTCTTC.

The sample holds one count of this clonotype. The chain has TRBV7-2 and TRBJ2-1; D might be TRBD1 (6 bases). Germline-derived CDR1 and CDR2 are SGHTA and FQGNSA. V lost 5 bases and J lost 7, with 9 bases in between. The length of the CDR3 is 12 residues. The CDR3 protein is CASSQGRNEQFF. DNA of the CDR3: TGTGCCAGCAGCCAGGGGCGAAATGAGCAGTTCTTC.

V gene TRBV12-3 or TRBV12-4 combines with J gene TRBJ1-4, with TRBD1 matching over 10 bases. J gave up 8 bases and V 7 bases, and 13 bases lay outside the gene matches. The length of the CDR3 is 16 residues. CDR3 loop: CASKGQGPESGEKLFF. CDR3 nucleotides: TGTGCCAGCAAGGGACAGGGGCCAGAGTCAGGAGAAAAACTGTTTTTT.

The chain links TRBV11-2 to TRBJ1-6, with D perhaps matching TRBD1 (6 bases). The V end lost 8 bases, the J end lost 9 bases, and 17 bases lay between the germline ends. The germline CDR1 and CDR2 sequences are SGHAT and FQNNGV. The CDR3 sequence is 14 residues long. The CDR3 spells CASVGAGVSSPLHF. The CDR3 DNA is TGTGCCAGCGTTGGAGCAGGGGTTTCTTCACCCCTCCACTTT. Using reference TRBV11-2 and TRBJ1-6 for the parts outside the CDR3, the full variable domain is EAGVAQSPRYKIIEKRQSVAFWCNPISGHATLYWYQQILGQGPKLLIQFQNNGVVDDSQLPKDRFSAERLKGVDSTLKIQPAKLEDSAVYLCASVGAGVSSPLHFGNGTRLTVT.

This chain links TRBV7-2 with TRBJ2-5; TRBD2 is a possible D gene (5 bases). The CDR3 contains 14 residues. V was cut by 5 bases and J by 4 bases, with 14 bases left in between. In germline, CDR1 is SGHTA, CDR2 FQGNSA. The CDR3 DNA reads TGTGCCAGCAGCCGGGGAGTAGGTGGAGAGACCCAGTACTTC. It codes for CASSRGVGGETQYF.

The V call is TRBV7-9, the J call TRBJ1-2; D ambiguous. The CDR3 has 13 residues. V lost 5 bases and J 7 bases, leaving 14 bases between the germline ends. The V gene's germline CDR1 is SEHNR and CDR2 FQNEAQ (reference sequence). The CDR3 coding sequence is TGTGCCAGCAGCAACGGACCCCAAATTGGCTACACCTTC. This gives the protein CASSNGPQIGYTF.

This clonotype has a single count. The chain couples TRBV5-1 to TRBJ2-5, with D possibly being TRBD2 (6 bases). Germline assignment: CDR1 SGHRS and CDR2 YFSETQ. The CDR3 is 17 residues long. The V gene lost 1 base and the J gene lost 2 bases, with 18 bases spanning the gap. CDR3 loop: CASSLSPNSGLQETQYF. CDR3 in DNA: TGCGCCAGCAGCTTGTCCCCCAATAGCGGATTACAAGAGACCCAGTACTTC.

About this clonotype: One junction end disagrees with the germline gene, perhaps due to a read error. CDR3 region: CASSVGGVLQETQHF. Here the CDR3 DNA reads TGTGCCAGCAGCGTAGGGGGGGTTCTCCAAGAGACCCAGCACTTC. The chain uses TRBV9 and TRBJ2-5; perhaps TRBD2 as D (6 bases). The CDR3 has 15 residues. CDR1 is SGDLS, CDR2 YYNGEE, per germline. The full variable domain, rest sourced from reference TRBV9 and TRBJ2-5, is DSGVTQTPKHLITATGQRVTLRCSPRSGDLSVYWYQQSLDQGLQFLIQYYNGEERAKGNILERFSAQQFPDLHSELNLSSLELGDSALYFCASSVGGVLQETQHFGPGTRLLVL.

This clonotype has a single count. The chain links TRBV29-1 to TRBJ2-5; possible D gene TRBD2, 5 bases. CDR3 size: 12 residues. The V gene's germline CDR1 is SQVTM and CDR2 ANQGSEA. Trimming stripped 7 bases from V and 2 bases from J, with 11 bases between. The CDR3 spells CSGGSLQETQYF. The CDR3 DNA is TGCAGCGGCGGGTCTCTTCAAGAGACCCAGTACTTC.